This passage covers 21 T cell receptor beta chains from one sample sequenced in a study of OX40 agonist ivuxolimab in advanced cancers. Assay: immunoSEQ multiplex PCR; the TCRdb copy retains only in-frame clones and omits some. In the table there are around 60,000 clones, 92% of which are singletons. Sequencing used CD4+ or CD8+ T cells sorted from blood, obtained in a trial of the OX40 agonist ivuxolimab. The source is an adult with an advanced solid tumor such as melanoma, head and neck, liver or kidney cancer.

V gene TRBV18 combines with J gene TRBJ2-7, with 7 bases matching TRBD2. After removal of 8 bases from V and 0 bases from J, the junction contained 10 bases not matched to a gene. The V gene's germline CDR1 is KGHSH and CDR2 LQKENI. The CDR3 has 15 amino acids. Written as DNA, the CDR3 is TGTGCCAGCACAAACCTAGCGGAGAGCTCCTACGAGCAGTACTTC. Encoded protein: CASTNLAESSYEQYF.

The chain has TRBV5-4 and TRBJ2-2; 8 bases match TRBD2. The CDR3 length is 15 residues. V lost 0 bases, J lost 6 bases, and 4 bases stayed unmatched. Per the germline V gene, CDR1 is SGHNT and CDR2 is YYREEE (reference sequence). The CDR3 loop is CASSLGPAGAGELFF. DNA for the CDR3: TGTGCCAGCAGCTTGGGTCCAGCGGGAGCCGGGGAGCTGTTTTTT.

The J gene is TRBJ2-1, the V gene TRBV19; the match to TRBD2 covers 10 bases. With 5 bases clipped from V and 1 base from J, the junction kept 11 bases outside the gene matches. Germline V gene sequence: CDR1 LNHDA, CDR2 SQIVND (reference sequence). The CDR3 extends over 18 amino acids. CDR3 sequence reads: CASSLTPPSGRSYNEQFF. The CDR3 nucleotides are TGTGCCAGTAGTCTAACCCCTCCTAGCGGGAGATCCTACAATGAGCAGTTCTTC.

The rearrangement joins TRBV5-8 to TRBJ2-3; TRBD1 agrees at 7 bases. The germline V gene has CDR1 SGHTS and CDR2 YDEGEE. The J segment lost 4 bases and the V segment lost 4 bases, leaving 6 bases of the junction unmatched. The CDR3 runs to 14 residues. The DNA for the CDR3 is TGTGCCAGCAGCCCGAGGACAGGCTCAGATACGCAGTATTTT. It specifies CASSPRTGSDTQYF.

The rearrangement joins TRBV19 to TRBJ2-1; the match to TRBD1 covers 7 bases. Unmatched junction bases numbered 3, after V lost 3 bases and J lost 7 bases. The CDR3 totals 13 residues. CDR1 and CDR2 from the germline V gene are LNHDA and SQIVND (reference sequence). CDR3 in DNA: TGTGCCAGTAGTATTGACAGGGTAAATGAGCAGTTCTTC. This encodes CASSIDRVNEQFF.

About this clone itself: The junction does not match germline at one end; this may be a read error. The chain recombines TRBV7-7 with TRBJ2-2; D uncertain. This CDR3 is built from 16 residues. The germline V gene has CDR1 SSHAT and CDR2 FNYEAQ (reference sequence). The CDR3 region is CASSLEAASNTGELFF. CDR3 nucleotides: TGTGCTAGCAGCTTAGAGGCAGCGTCGAACACCGGGGAGCTGTTTTTT.

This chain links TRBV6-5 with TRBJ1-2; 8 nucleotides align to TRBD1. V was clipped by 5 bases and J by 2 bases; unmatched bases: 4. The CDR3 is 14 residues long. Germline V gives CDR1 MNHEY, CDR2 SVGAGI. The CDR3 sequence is CASSPTGGNYGYTF. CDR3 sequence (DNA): TGTGCCAGCAGTCCAACAGGGGGGAACTATGGCTACACCTTC.

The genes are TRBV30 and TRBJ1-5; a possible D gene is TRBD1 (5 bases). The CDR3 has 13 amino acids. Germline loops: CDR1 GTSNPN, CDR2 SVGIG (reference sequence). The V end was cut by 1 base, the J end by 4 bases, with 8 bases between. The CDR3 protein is CAWSDSGNQPQHF. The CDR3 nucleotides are TGTGCCTGGAGTGACTCAGGGAATCAGCCCCAGCATTTT.

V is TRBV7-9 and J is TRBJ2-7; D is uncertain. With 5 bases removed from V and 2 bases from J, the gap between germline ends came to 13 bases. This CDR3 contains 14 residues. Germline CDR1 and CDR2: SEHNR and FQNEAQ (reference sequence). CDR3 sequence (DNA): TGTGCCAGCAGCGAACGCTCCCTCACCTACGAGCAGTACTTC. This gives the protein CASSERSLTYEQYF. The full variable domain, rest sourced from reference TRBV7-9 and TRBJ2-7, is DTGVSQNPRHKITKRGQNVTFRCDPISEHNRLYWYRQTLGQGPEFLTYFQNEAQLEKSRLLSDRFSAERPKGSFSTLEIQRTEQGDSAMYLCASSERSLTYEQYFGPGTRLTVT.

CDR3 bases: TGTGCCAGCACAGACCAGGGCGGTGAGCAGTTCTTC. This gives the protein CASTDQGGEQFF. This chain uses TRBV27 with TRBJ2-1, with D maybe TRBD1 (5 bases). Germline lookup yields CDR1 MNHEY and CDR2 SMNVEV (reference sequence). The CDR3 consists of 12 residues. The V gene lost 7 bases and the J gene lost 9 bases, with 13 bases spanning the gap.

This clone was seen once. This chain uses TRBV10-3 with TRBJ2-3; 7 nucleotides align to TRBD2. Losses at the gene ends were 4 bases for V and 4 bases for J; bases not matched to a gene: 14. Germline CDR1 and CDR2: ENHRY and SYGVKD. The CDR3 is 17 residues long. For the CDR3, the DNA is TGTGCCATCAGTGTGCTTACTAGCGACACTAGGCCAGATACGCAGTATTTT. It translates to CAISVLTSDTRPDTQYF.

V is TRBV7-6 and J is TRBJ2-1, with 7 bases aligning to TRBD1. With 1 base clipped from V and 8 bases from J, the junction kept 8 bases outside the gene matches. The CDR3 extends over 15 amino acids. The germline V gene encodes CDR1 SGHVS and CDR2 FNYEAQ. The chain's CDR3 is CASSLVRTGADEQFF. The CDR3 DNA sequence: TGTGCCAGCAGCTTAGTGAGGACAGGTGCGGATGAGCAGTTCTTC. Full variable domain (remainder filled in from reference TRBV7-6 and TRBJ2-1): GAGVSQSPRYKVTKRGQDVALRCDPISGHVSLYWYRQALGQGPEFLTYFNYEAQQDKSGLPNDRFSAERPEGSISTLTIQRTEQRDSAMYRCASSLVRTGADEQFFGPGTRLTVL.

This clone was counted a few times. The CDR3 DNA sequence: TGTGCCAGCAGCCACGGGACAGTGAACACTGAAGCTTTCTTT. This codes for CASSHGTVNTEAFF. The rearrangement joins TRBV5-5 to TRBJ1-1; 7 bases align to TRBD1. Germline CDR1 reads SGHKS; CDR2 reads YYEKEE (reference sequence). V was clipped by 4 bases and J by 0 bases; unmatched bases: 3. The CDR3 covers 14 residues.

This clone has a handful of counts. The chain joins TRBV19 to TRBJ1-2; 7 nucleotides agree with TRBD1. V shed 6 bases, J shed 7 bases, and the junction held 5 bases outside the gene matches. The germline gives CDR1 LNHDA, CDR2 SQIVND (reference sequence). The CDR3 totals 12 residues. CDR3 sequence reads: CASRQGIGGYTF. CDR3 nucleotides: TGTGCCAGTAGACAGGGGATCGGTGGCTACACCTTC.

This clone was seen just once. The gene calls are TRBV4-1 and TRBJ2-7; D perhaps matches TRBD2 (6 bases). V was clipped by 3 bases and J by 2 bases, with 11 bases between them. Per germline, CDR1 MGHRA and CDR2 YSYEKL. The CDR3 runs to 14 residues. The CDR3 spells CASSHAGITYEQYF. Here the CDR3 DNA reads TGCGCCAGCAGCCATGCGGGAATCACCTACGAGCAGTACTTC.

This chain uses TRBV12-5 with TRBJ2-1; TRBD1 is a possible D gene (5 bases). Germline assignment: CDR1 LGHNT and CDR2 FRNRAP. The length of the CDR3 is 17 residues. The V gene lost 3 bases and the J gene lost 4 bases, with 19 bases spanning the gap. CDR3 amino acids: CASGFLLDKFGYNEQFF. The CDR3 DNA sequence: TGTGCTAGTGGTTTTCTTCTGGACAAGTTCGGATACAATGAGCAGTTCTTC. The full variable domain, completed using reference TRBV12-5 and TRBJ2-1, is DARVTQTPRHKVTEMGQEVTMRCQPILGHNTVFWYRQTMMQGLELLAYFRNRAPLDDSGMPKDRFSAEMPDATLATLKIQPSEPRDSAVYFCASGFLLDKFGYNEQFFGPGTRLTVL.

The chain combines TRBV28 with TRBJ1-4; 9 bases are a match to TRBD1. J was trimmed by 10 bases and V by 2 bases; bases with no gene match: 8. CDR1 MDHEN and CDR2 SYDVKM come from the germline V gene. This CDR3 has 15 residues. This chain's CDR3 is CASSLPGQGIVKLFF. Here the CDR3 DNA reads TGTGCCAGCAGTTTACCGGGACAGGGAATAGTAAAACTGTTTTTT.

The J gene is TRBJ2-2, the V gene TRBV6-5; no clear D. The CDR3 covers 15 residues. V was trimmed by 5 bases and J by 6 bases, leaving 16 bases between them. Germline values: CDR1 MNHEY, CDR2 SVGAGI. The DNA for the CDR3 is TGTGCCAGCAGTCTAGAAGAGCCGCACGCCGGGGAGCTGTTTTTT. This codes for CASSLEEPHAGELFF.

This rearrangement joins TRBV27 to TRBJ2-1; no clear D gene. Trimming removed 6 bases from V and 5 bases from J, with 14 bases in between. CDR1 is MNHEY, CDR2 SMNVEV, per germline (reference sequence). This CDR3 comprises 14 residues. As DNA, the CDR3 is TGTGCCAGCAGCTCTTTCGTCTGGAACAATGAGCAGTTCTTC. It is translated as CASSSFVWNNEQFF.

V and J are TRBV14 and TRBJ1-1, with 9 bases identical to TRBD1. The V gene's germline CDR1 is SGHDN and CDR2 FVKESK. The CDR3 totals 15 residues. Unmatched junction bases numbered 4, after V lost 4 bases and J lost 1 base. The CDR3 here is CASSPYRGPNTEAFF. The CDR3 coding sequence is TGTGCCAGCAGCCCATACAGGGGGCCGAACACTGAAGCTTTCTTT.

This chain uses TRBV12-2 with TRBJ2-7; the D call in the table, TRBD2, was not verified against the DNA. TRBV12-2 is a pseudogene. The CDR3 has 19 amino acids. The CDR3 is CASRSILRPRDYLRGEQYF. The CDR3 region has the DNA TGTGCAAGTCGCTCGATACTACGGCCCCGGGACTACCTGCGGGGGGAGCAGTACTTC.